Presented here are 5 T cell receptor beta chains from one specimen sequenced in a study of CD8+CD57+ T cells in acquired aplastic anemia. Previously, flow cytometry had revealed CD8+CD57+ cell expansion in the patients chosen for sequencing. The TCR beta profiling, which covered VDJ combination and CDR3 sequence, was carried out using genomic DNA as the template. Each CDR3 protein gets one entry after TCRdb re-called the reads with MiXCR. Among under 350,000 distinct CDR3 sequences listed, approximately 58% were seen once. Sequencing was carried out using sorted CD4+, CD8+, or CD8+CD57+ T cells (not recorded which) from PBMCs. The receptor source for this set is a human donor with aplastic anemia.

This clonotype has a handful of counts. V is TRBV12-3 or TRBV12-4 and J is TRBJ2-7, with 7 bases matching TRBD1. The V segment lost 6 bases and the J segment 4 bases; nucleotides outside the gene matches: 6. This CDR3 is built from 13 residues. This chain's CDR3 is CASSSPGGYEQYF. CDR3 bases: TGTGCCAGCAGCTCCCCAGGGGGATACGAGCAGTACTTC.

This clonotype was seen more than once but under ten times. V usage is TRBV24-1 and J usage is TRBJ2-1; D may correspond to TRBD1 or TRBD2 (5 bases each). The CDR3 contains 15 residues. Germline CDR1 is KGHDR and CDR2 is SFDVKD. V dropped 1 base and J dropped 9 bases, with 15 bases sitting between them. The CDR3 DNA is TGTGCCACCAGTGATTTTCAATCGGGACGGGGTGAGCAGTTCTTC. This codes for CATSDFQSGRGEQFF.

The chain combines TRBV5-8 with TRBJ2-4; D not resolved. The CDR3 loop spans 14 amino acids. From germline, CDR1 is SGHTS and CDR2 YDEGEE. V was cut by 0 bases and J by 6 bases, with 10 bases left in between. This CDR3 reads CASSLGAGGNIQYF. The CDR3 coding sequence is TGTGCCAGCAGCTTGGGGGCTGGCGGAAACATTCAGTACTTC.

This rearrangement joins TRBV9 to TRBJ2-1, with D tentatively TRBD2 (5 bases). The J call is uncertain, as TRBJ2-5 better fits the DNA end. Germline lookup yields CDR1 SGDLS and CDR2 YYNGEE. The CDR3 totals 15 residues. CDR3 loop: CASSPLGVALETQYF. The CDR3, as DNA: TGTGCCAGCAGCCCCCTCGGGGTAGCGTTAGAGACCCAGTACTTC.

The genes are TRBV29-1 and TRBJ2-1, with TRBD1 identical over 10 bases. V lost 5 bases to trimming and J lost 5 bases; unmatched junction nucleotides: 6. Germline CDR1 and CDR2: SQVTM and ANQGSEA. CDR3 size: 14 residues. In nucleotides, the CDR3 is TGCAGCGTTCGGGACAGGGGTTGGGACAATGAGCAGTTCTTC. Translating gives CSVRDRGWDNEQFF.